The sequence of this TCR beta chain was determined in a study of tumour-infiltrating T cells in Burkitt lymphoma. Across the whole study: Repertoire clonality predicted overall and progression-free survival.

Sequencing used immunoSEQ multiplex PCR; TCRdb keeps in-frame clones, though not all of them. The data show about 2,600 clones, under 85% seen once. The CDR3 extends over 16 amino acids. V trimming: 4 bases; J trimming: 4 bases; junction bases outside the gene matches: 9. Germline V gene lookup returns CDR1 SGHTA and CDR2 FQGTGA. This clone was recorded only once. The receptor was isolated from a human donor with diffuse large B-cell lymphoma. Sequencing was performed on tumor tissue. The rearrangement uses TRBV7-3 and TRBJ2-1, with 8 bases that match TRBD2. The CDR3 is CASSSGVSSGYNEQFF. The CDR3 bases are TGTGCCAGCAGCTCTGGGGTATCTAGCGGGTACAATGAGCAGTTCTTC.